Presented here are 11 T cell receptor beta chains from one specimen sequenced in a study of T cell responses to AZD1222 COVID-19 vaccine. TCRdb's table, derived via immunoSEQ multiplex PCR, lists solely in-frame clones and lacks some. The sample carries 95,000 to 100,000 clones, around 87% recorded once. The specimen comprised peripheral blood, sampled 28 days after the second AZD1222 dose. Every receptor here comes from an adult who received the AZD1222 COVID-19 vaccine.

This clone occurred a few times. V usage is TRBV11-2 and J usage is TRBJ2-6; D might be TRBD1 (6 bases). V gave up 3 bases and J gave up 0 bases, with 9 bases separating them. CDR1 is SGHAT, CDR2 FQNNGV, per germline. The CDR3 length is 16 residues. CDR3 in amino acids: CASSFRTASGANVLTF. The CDR3 DNA sequence: TGTGCCAGCAGCTTCCGGACAGCCTCTGGGGCCAACGTCCTGACTTTC. The full variable domain, completed using reference TRBV11-2 and TRBJ2-6, is EAGVAQSPRYKIIEKRQSVAFWCNPISGHATLYWYQQILGQGPKLLIQFQNNGVVDDSQLPKDRFSAERLKGVDSTLKIQPAKLEDSAVYLCASSFRTASGANVLTFGAGSRLTVL.

This chain joins TRBV3-1 (or the pseudogene TRBV3-2) and TRBJ1-4; no clear D. V dropped 4 bases and J dropped 4 bases, with 10 bases sitting between them. Germline loops: CDR1 LGHDT, CDR2 YNNKEL (reference sequence). The CDR3 is made up of 14 amino acids. The CDR3 DNA sequence: TGTGCCAGCAGCCCCTTGGACGGTAATGAAAAACTGTTTTTT. Translated: CASSPLDGNEKLFF.

The V gene is TRBV28, the J gene TRBJ1-6, with D maybe TRBD1 (5 bases). Trimming removed 2 bases at V and 8 bases at J, with 10 bases between. The CDR3 covers 14 residues. Germline assignment: CDR1 MDHEN and CDR2 SYDVKM. CDR3 DNA: TGTGCCAGCAGTTTAACCAGGGCGGATTCACCCCTCCACTTT. Protein: CASSLTRADSPLHF.

The chain links TRBV5-6 to TRBJ1-3; D possibly corresponds to TRBD1 (6 bases). This CDR3 is 16 amino acids long. V was cut by 4 bases and J by 0 bases, with 14 bases left in between. Germline loops: CDR1 SGHDT, CDR2 YYEEEE. For the CDR3, the DNA is TGTGCCAGCAGCAGTCTGGGGGGCTACTCTGGAAACACCATATATTTT. Translated, it gives CASSSLGGYSGNTIYF.

This clone was seen just once. DNA of the CDR3: TGTGCCAGCAGCTTGTGGTGGGCTAGCGGGAGCCAAGAGACCCAGTACTTC. Amino acid sequence: CASSLWWASGSQETQYF. V gene TRBV5-6 combines with J gene TRBJ2-5, with 10 bases that match TRBD2. Trimming cost V 1 base and J 1 base; bases outside gene matches: 7. The V gene's germline CDR1 is SGHDT and CDR2 YYEEEE. This CDR3 spans 17 amino acids.

This clone was found once. CDR3 in amino acids: CASSLLGGMTTNEKLFF. The CDR3 coding sequence is TGTGCCAGCAGCTTGTTAGGGGGCATGACAACTAATGAAAAACTGTTTTTT. The chain is built from TRBV5-6 and TRBJ1-4; 7 nucleotides line up with TRBD1. The CDR3 spans 17 residues. V trimming: 1 base; J trimming: 0 bases; junction bases outside the gene matches: 6. Germline V gene sequence: CDR1 SGHDT, CDR2 YYEEEE.

V and J are TRBV5-6 and TRBJ1-2, with a possible D match to TRBD1 (6 bases). This CDR3 region has 15 residues. The germline V gene has CDR1 SGHDT and CDR2 YYEEEE. V dropped 2 bases and J dropped 7 bases, with 18 bases sitting between them. CDR3 DNA sequence: TGTGCCAGCAGCTTCCCTTGGGGGGGCGAGGTTGGCTACACCTTC. It codes for CASSFPWGGEVGYTF.

V gene TRBV5-6 combines with J gene TRBJ2-7, with TRBD1 as a possible D gene (6 bases). CDR1 is SGHDT and CDR2 is YYEEEE in the germline V gene. Trimming left V 1 base short and J 4 bases short, with 9 bases between. The CDR3 length is 13 residues. In DNA form, the CDR3 reads TGTGCCAGCAGCTTGTCAGGGGTTTACGAGCAGTACTTC. Its protein is CASSLSGVYEQYF.

A note on this clone: This sample also contains other DNA sequences that code for the same CDR3. The V call is TRBV5-1, the J call TRBJ2-1, with no clear D. Germline V CDR1 and CDR2: SGHRS, YFSETQ. V dropped 2 bases and J dropped 6 bases, with 3 bases sitting between them. The CDR3 runs to 11 residues. The CDR3 spells CASSFSNEQFF. The CDR3 DNA follows: TGCGCCAGCAGCTTTAGCAATGAGCAGTTCTTC.

The genes are TRBV7-2 and TRBJ2-5; 7 bases align to TRBD2. V dropped 4 bases and J dropped 2; count of bases not matched to a gene: 10. This CDR3 has 16 residues. Per the germline V gene, CDR1 is SGHTA and CDR2 is FQGNSA. The CDR3 nucleotides read TGTGCCAGCAGCTCCCGCCGGGGAGGGACGCAAGAGACCCAGTACTTC. It is translated as CASSSRRGGTQETQYF.

CDR3 nucleotides: TGTGCCAGCAGTTTTTTGGGGACTAGCGGTCGTCCCCCCTACGAGCAGTACTTC. Translation gives CASSFLGTSGRPPYEQYF. The chain carries TRBV27 and TRBJ2-7; 11 positions match TRBD2. The CDR3 is 18 residues long. V shed 3 bases and J 2 bases; nucleotides not matched to a gene: 12. The germline V gene has CDR1 MNHEY and CDR2 SMNVEV (reference sequence).